This entry concerns a single T cell receptor beta chain. Use of 60 Vbeta and 13 Jbeta primers characterized the PCR. Assay: immunoSEQ multiplex PCR; the TCRdb copy retains only in-frame clones and omits some. Of some 81,000 clones listed, 65% to 80% are singletons. Germline assignment: CDR1 SGHRS and CDR2 YFSETQ. V lost 5 bases, J lost 3 bases, and 4 bases stayed unmatched. This CDR3 has 13 residues. This sample was included in a study of cytomegalovirus exposure and HLA in healthy donors. The TCR originated in a woman aged 40 to 49 in good health and CMV-seropositive. The sequenced sample was PBMCs. This rearrangement joins TRBV5-1 to TRBJ2-5; 7 nucleotides match TRBD1. The CDR3 nucleotides are TGCGCCAGCAGGGGACAGAGCGAAGAGACCCAGTACTTC. Its translation: CASRGQSEETQYF.